This T cell receptor beta chain was documented in a study of early T cells in non-severe SARS-CoV-2 infection. Germline V lookup: CDR1 SEHNR, CDR2 FQNEAQ (reference sequence). The CDR3 is 13 amino acids. The germline V and J ends were trimmed by 5 bases and 1 base, with 8 bases remaining between them. MiXCR was run by TCRdb on the 5' RACE reads, yielding one entry per CDR3 protein. The table has some 77,000 distinct CDR3 sequences, more than 10% seen once. The receptor was derived from an adult who was a healthcare worker with PCR-confirmed SARS-CoV-2 infection or an uninfected control (not recorded which). The donor label of this sample is uncertain. This chain joins TRBV7-9 and TRBJ1-1; D is undetermined. Specimen: whole blood, collected at baseline. CDR3: CASSPIGNTEAFF. DNA of the CDR3: TGTGCCAGCAGCCCAATAGGGAACACTGAAGCTTTCTTT.